Below, 30 T cell receptor beta chains from the same sample are listed, as sequenced in a study of long-term antiretroviral therapy in people with HIV. The assay, immunoSEQ v3.0, was run at survey level. Some clones are missing from TCRdb's copy, which holds only in-frame ones; the method was immunoSEQ multiplex PCR. The table shows around 18,000 clones, with 75% to 90% occurring only once. This specimen consisted of unsorted PBMCs, obtained 4.2 years after starting antiretroviral therapy. The receptors stem from a man aged 45-65 years with HIV.

This CDR3 reads CASSLGQGAGGNQPQHF. The CDR3 DNA reads TGTGCCAGCAGTCTAGGACAGGGGGCCGGAGGCAATCAGCCCCAGCATTTT. This chain connects TRBV2 to TRBJ1-5; the match to TRBD1 covers 11 bases. CDR3 length: 17 residues. V was pared by 5 bases and J by 2 bases, with 8 bases of the junction left unmatched. Germline V gene sequence: CDR1 SNHLY, CDR2 FYNNEI.

The CDR3 DNA reads TGTGCCAGCAGCTTAGGACAGGGGAGGAATCAGCCCCAGCATTTT. Translation gives CASSLGQGRNQPQHF. V usage is TRBV7-9 and J usage is TRBJ1-5; 8 bases agree with TRBD1. The CDR3 covers 15 residues. The germline gives CDR1 SEHNR, CDR2 FQNEAQ (reference sequence). Trimming cost V 1 base and J 4 bases; bases outside gene matches: 3.

CDR3 region: CASSELVGNQPQHF. The CDR3 DNA sequence: TGTGCCAGCAGTGAGTTAGTGGGCAATCAGCCCCAGCATTTT. The chain joins TRBV2 to TRBJ1-5; D ambiguous. V gave up 3 bases and J gave up 2 bases, with 8 bases separating them. CDR1 and CDR2 from the germline V gene are SNHLY and FYNNEI. This CDR3 has 14 residues.

A single count supports this clone. The chain is built from TRBV13 and TRBJ2-5; perhaps TRBD1 as D (6 bases). TRBJ2-7 explains the end of the DNA better; the J call may be wrong. Germline V gives CDR1 PRHDT, CDR2 FYEKMQ (reference sequence). CDR3 length equals 13 residues. CDR3 coding DNA: TGTGCCAGCAGCCAGGGGCGTCTCTACGAGCAGTACTTC. This translates into CASSQGRLYEQYF.

In this sample, this clone turned up a few times. V is TRBV28 and J is TRBJ2-7; a weak D match, TRBD2 (6 bases). Germline lookup yields CDR1 MDHEN and CDR2 SYDVKM. The CDR3 length is 14 residues. The V and J ends lost 6 bases and 3 bases respectively, with 15 bases between them. The CDR3 is CASSTRDWDYEQYF. CDR3 in DNA: TGTGCCAGCAGCACCCGGGACTGGGACTACGAGCAGTACTTC.

CDR3 residues: CASTDLINEKLFF. DNA of the CDR3: TGTGCCAGCACAGACCTAATTAATGAAAAACTGTTTTTT. The chain employs TRBV18 and TRBJ1-4; no definite D call. Trimming cost V 8 bases and J 4 bases, with 11 bases left between them. CDR1 is KGHSH, CDR2 LQKENI, per germline. This CDR3 has 13 residues.

This chain connects TRBV19 to TRBJ1-1; no firm D call. The germline gives CDR1 LNHDA, CDR2 SQIVND (reference sequence). V was pared by 6 bases and J by 2 bases, with 13 bases between. The CDR3 loop spans 14 amino acids. CDR3 nucleotide sequence: TGTGCCAGTAGAGATACAGCTTTAAACACTGAAGCTTTCTTT. Amino acids: CASRDTALNTEAFF.

The chain recombines TRBV11-2 with TRBJ2-3; 12 bases map to TRBD2. Per germline, CDR1 SGHAT and CDR2 FQNNGV. The CDR3 is made up of 17 amino acids. V shed 2 bases, J shed 3 bases, and the junction held 6 bases outside the gene matches. The CDR3 region is CASSLNPSGGGTDTQYF. CDR3 bases: TGTGCCAGCAGCTTAAATCCTAGCGGGGGGGGGACAGATACGCAGTATTTT.

The gene calls are TRBV19 and TRBJ2-7; D may be TRBD1 (6 bases). V shed 0 bases and J shed 0 bases, with 9 bases lying between them. Germline CDR1 is LNHDA and CDR2 is SQIVND (reference sequence). The CDR3 runs 15 residues. This CDR3 reads CASSIERGGSYEQYF. For the CDR3, the DNA is TGTGCCAGTAGTATAGAAAGAGGGGGCTCCTACGAGCAGTACTTC.

The chain is built from TRBV7-2 and TRBJ2-7, with D maybe TRBD2 (6 bases). The germline CDR1 and CDR2 sequences are SGHTA and FQGNSA. The CDR3 totals 15 residues. The ends were cut back, 1 base at V and 0 bases at J, with 10 bases in the middle. CDR3 protein: CASSLVAGNSYEQYF. The CDR3 coding sequence is TGTGCCAGCAGCTTAGTGGCGGGGAACTCCTACGAGCAGTACTTC.

This clone was observed a few times. This chain links TRBV6-1 with TRBJ1-1; D is possibly TRBD1 (5 bases). Germline CDR1 MNHNS, CDR2 SASEGT. The CDR3 consists of 14 residues. The germline V and J ends were trimmed by 6 bases and 6 bases, with 17 bases remaining between them. CDR3 protein: CASRDTGGFAEAFF. CDR3 bases: TGTGCCAGCAGGGACACCGGGGGTTTCGCTGAAGCTTTCTTT.

The chain joins TRBV5-1 to TRBJ1-2, with TRBD1 as a possible D gene (6 bases). In germline, CDR1 is SGHRS, CDR2 YFSETQ. Trimming shortened V by 5 bases and J by 5 bases, and 16 bases separated the two germline ends. There are 14 residues in the CDR3. As DNA, the CDR3 is TGCGCCAGCAGACAGGGAACAGCCTCATATGGCTACACCTTC. Translating it yields CASRQGTASYGYTF. Using reference TRBV5-1 and TRBJ1-2 for the parts outside the CDR3, the full variable domain is KAGVTQTPRYLIKTRGQQVTLSCSPISGHRSVSWYQQTPGQGLQFLFEYFSETQRNKGNFPGRFSGRQFSNSRSEMNVSTLELGDSALYLCASRQGTASYGYTFGSGTRLTVV.

This clone was counted a single time. This chain uses TRBV5-7 with TRBJ2-5, with 7 bases that match TRBD1. TRBV5-7 is an ORF, with its function uncertain. The trim removed 1 base at V and 4 bases at J, leaving 7 bases unmatched. The CDR3 is 15 residues long. CDR3 sequence reads: CASSLRDRYLETQYF. DNA for the CDR3: TGTGCCAGCAGCTTGAGGGACAGATACTTAGAGACCCAGTACTTC.

The rearrangement links TRBV6-4 to TRBJ1-1, with no clear D. The germline CDR1 and CDR2 sequences are MRHNA and SNTAGT. Trimming pared 8 bases from V and 5 bases from J, leaving 18 bases between. The CDR3 runs 14 residues. The DNA for the CDR3 is TGTGCCAGCGATAGTAGAGGGCTGGGGACTGAAGCTTTCTTT. Protein product: CASDSRGLGTEAFF.

The chain links TRBV18 to TRBJ2-2; 8 nucleotides agree with TRBD1. Germline V gene data show CDR1 as KGHSH and CDR2 as LQKENI. The ends lost 2 bases at V and 3 bases at J; junction bases unmatched: 17. The CDR3 contains 20 residues. CDR3 sequence (DNA): TGTGCCAGCTCACCAGCAAACTCGGGACCATCACAGGGGGACACCGGGGAGCTGTTTTTT. It specifies CASSPANSGPSQGDTGELFF.

The rearrangement links TRBV7-2 to TRBJ2-7; D is ambiguous. V was cut by 0 bases and J by 7 bases, with 13 bases left in between. The CDR3 is 14 residues long. CDR1 SGHTA and CDR2 FQGNSA come from the germline V gene. CDR3 residues: CASSLALGSGEQYF. The CDR3 coding sequence is TGTGCCAGCAGCTTAGCTCTTGGGTCTGGGGAGCAGTACTTC.

In this sample, this clone turned up once. The V and J genes are TRBV4-2 and TRBJ2-7; D ambiguous. CDR1 is LGHNA and CDR2 is YNFKEQ in the germline V gene. The CDR3 covers 14 residues. Trimming left V 1 base short and J 1 base short, with 8 bases between. For the CDR3, the DNA is TGTGCCAGCAGCCAAGGCGGCGGATCCTACGAGCAGTACTTC. Translation gives CASSQGGGSYEQYF.

J is TRBJ2-5 and V is TRBV5-1; possibly TRBD2 for D (6 bases). V lost 4 bases and J 1 base, leaving 17 bases between the germline ends. CDR1 and CDR2 from the germline V gene are SGHRS and YFSETQ. CDR3 length: 16 residues. The CDR3 loop reads CASSTGGRGSQETQYF. DNA of the CDR3: TGCGCCAGCAGCACCGGGGGTCGGGGAAGCCAAGAGACCCAGTACTTC.

This chain links TRBV15 with TRBJ1-5; D possibly corresponds to TRBD1 (5 bases). V was clipped by 1 base and J by 4 bases, with 8 bases between them. CDR3 length equals 14 residues. Germline V gene lookup returns CDR1 LNHNV and CDR2 YYDKDF (reference sequence). Here the CDR3 reads CATSRVGGNQPQHF. The CDR3, as DNA: TGTGCCACCAGCAGAGTTGGGGGAAATCAGCCCCAGCATTTT.

V and J are TRBV23-1 and TRBJ2-1; 7 bases are a match to TRBD1. TRBV23-1 belongs to the ORF category, with a function that is uncertain. With 2 bases clipped from V and 9 bases from J, the junction kept 10 bases outside the gene matches. This CDR3 has 15 residues. The CDR3 bases are TGCGCCAGCAGTCAAAGGAGACAGGGATGTATTGAGCAGTTCTTC. Its translation is CASSQRRQGCIEQFF.

DNA of the CDR3: TGTGCCAGCAGGGGGCGGGGCCCAATCTACGAGCAGTACTTC. Translated: CASRGRGPIYEQYF. This chain links TRBV25-1 with TRBJ2-7; possible D gene TRBD2, 6 bases. This CDR3 contains 14 residues. Germline-derived CDR1 and CDR2 are MGHDK and SYGVNS. The germline V and J ends were trimmed by 6 bases and 3 bases, with 15 bases remaining between them.

This chain links TRBV7-2 with TRBJ2-7; D remains ambiguous. V was shortened by 3 bases and J by 3 bases, with 9 bases between the two germline ends. The V gene's germline CDR1 is SGHTA and CDR2 FQGNSA. This CDR3 region has 13 residues. The CDR3 DNA is TGTGCCAGCAGCTTGGATCCGCACTACGAGCAGTACTTC. Translation: CASSLDPHYEQYF.

A single count supports this clone. The chain has TRBV6-6 and TRBJ1-4, with 7 bases that match TRBD1. CDR1 MNHNY and CDR2 SVGAGI come from the germline V gene (reference sequence). The CDR3 is 16 residues long. V lost 0 bases and J lost 5; bases outside the gene matches: 6. The CDR3 bases are TGTGCCAGCAGTTACTCGCAGACAGGGTTCAATGAAAAACTGTTTTTT. Translated: CASSYSQTGFNEKLFF.

The chain employs TRBV11-3 and TRBJ2-7; perhaps TRBD1 as D (6 bases). The V gene lost 0 bases and the J gene lost 3 bases, with 15 bases spanning the gap. From germline, CDR1 is SGHNT and CDR2 YENEEA. This CDR3 is 16 amino acids long. The CDR3 loop is CASSLDLYGRGYEQYF. CDR3 nucleotide sequence: TGTGCCAGCAGCTTAGATTTATACGGCAGGGGCTACGAGCAGTACTTC.

V and J are TRBV18 and TRBJ2-7; TRBD1 might be the D (8 bases). Trimming left V 2 bases short and J 7 bases short, with 12 bases between. Per germline, CDR1 KGHSH and CDR2 LQKENI. The CDR3 loop spans 13 amino acids. The CDR3 spells CASSPGGDREQYF. The DNA for the CDR3 is TGTGCCAGCTCACCAGGGGGGGACAGGGAGCAGTACTTC.

This clone was observed a single time. The chain recombines TRBV28 with TRBJ1-1; no firm D call. Germline V lookup: CDR1 MDHEN, CDR2 SYDVKM. Trimming left V 5 bases short and J 6 bases short, with 10 bases between. CDR3 length: 12 amino acids. As DNA, the CDR3 is TGTGCCAGCAGTAAAAATCACCCTGAAGCTTTCTTT. Residues: CASSKNHPEAFF.

In its sample, this clone was seen once. DNA for the CDR3: TGCGCCAGCAGCCAAGACAGGTACAATCAGCCCCAGCATTTT. This sequence encodes CASSQDRYNQPQHF. The chain couples TRBV4-3 to TRBJ1-5; no clear D. Trimming took off 0 bases at V and 3 bases at J, with 6 bases between the two ends. This CDR3 spans 14 amino acids. Germline values: CDR1 LGHNA, CDR2 YSLEER.

The rearrangement links TRBV5-5 to TRBJ2-7; D uncertain. V lost 3 bases, J lost 0 bases, and 10 bases lay in between. The V gene's germline CDR1 is SGHKS and CDR2 YYEKEE (reference sequence). The CDR3 extends over 14 amino acids. The CDR3 DNA reads TGTGCCAGCAGCTCGACGGAGATCTCCTACGAGCAGTACTTC. Residues: CASSSTEISYEQYF. Full variable domain (rest looked up from reference TRBV5-5 and TRBJ2-7): DAGVTQSPTHLIKTRGQQVTLRCSPISGHKSVSWYQQVLGQGPQFIFQYYEKEERGRGNFPDRFSARQFPNYSSELNVNALLLGDSALYLCASSSTEISYEQYFGPGTRLTVT.

In DNA form, the CDR3 reads TGCGCCAGCAGCCGGACCTCCGGGACAGGCTACGAGCAGTACTTC. Translated: CASSRTSGTGYEQYF. This sequence joins TRBV4-1 and TRBJ2-7, with 8 bases identical to TRBD1. CDR1 and CDR2 from the germline V gene are MGHRA and YSYEKL. The V segment lost 4 bases and the J segment 3 bases; nucleotides outside the gene matches: 8. The CDR3 is 15 residues long.

This clone showed up just a few times. V usage is TRBV29-1 and J usage is TRBJ1-1; D ambiguous. The CDR3 is made up of 13 amino acids. V lost 4 bases and J 3 bases, leaving 12 bases between the germline ends. The germline V gene has CDR1 SQVTM and CDR2 ANQGSEA. The chain's CDR3 is CSVGWQRDTEAFF. For the CDR3, the DNA is TGCAGCGTTGGATGGCAGAGGGACACTGAAGCTTTCTTT.